The present T cell receptor beta chain was sequenced within a study of CD8+CD57+ T cells in acquired aplastic anemia. Study overall: An average of about 3.4 ug of DNA was obtained from sorted CD4+ and CD8+ cells. Overall study findings and caveats: For CD8+ Simpson's diversity, patients and controls showed no significant difference. Patients had approximately 29 CD8+ CDR3 sequences in common with controls (the shared set).

The germline V gene encodes CDR1 KGHDR and CDR2 SFDVKD. The V end was cut by 5 bases, the J end by 5 bases, with 6 bases between. This CDR3 is 12 amino acids long. An expansion of CD8+CD57+ cells by flow cytometry had been shown in patients chosen for sequencing. Sampling of blood occurred while the patients had still received no therapy. This clonotype turned up a few times. Antigen unknown. TCR beta VDJ and CDR3 were profiled, and genomic DNA was the template. TCRdb processed the reads anew with MiXCR; each CDR3 protein has one entry. The data show over 150,000 distinct CDR3 sequences, roughly 54% seen once.

The material sequenced was sorted CD4+, CD8+, or CD8+CD57+ T cells (not recorded which) from PBMCs. The gene calls are TRBV24-1 and TRBJ2-1, with D uncertain. The clonotype was recovered from a human donor with aplastic anemia. The CDR3 region is CATSGLNNEQFF. CDR3 nucleotide sequence: TGTGCCACCAGTGGTCTGAACAATGAGCAGTTCTTC.